The 23 T cell receptor beta chains below come from one sample, sequenced in a study of blood T cell repertoires in COVID-19. Sequencing was performed with immunoSEQ multiplex PCR; in TCRdb, only in-frame clones are kept and a portion is missing. The table includes about 200,000 clones, approximately 84% detected once. Material for sequencing was peripheral blood. Source of these receptors: a woman between 50 and 59 years old with active or convalescent COVID-19.

The chain employs TRBV21-1 and TRBJ2-5; the D call TRBD2 from the table was never checked on the DNA. TRBV21-1 is a listed pseudogene. The CDR3 consists of 18 residues. CDR3 residues: CASSNSKRGGIYLETQYF. CDR3 sequence (DNA): TGTGCCAGCAGCAACTCTAAGCGGGGGGGCATTTATTTAGAGACCCAGTACTTC.

The rearrangement links TRBV2 to TRBJ2-7, with a possible D match to TRBD2 (6 bases). Germline assignment: CDR1 SNHLY and CDR2 FYNNEI. Trimming took off 4 bases at V and 5 bases at J, with 24 bases between the two ends. The CDR3 sequence is 17 residues long. The CDR3 protein is CASSVNSGWRDLHEQYV. The CDR3 DNA follows: TGTGCCAGCAGTGTAAATAGTGGGTGGAGGGATCTCCACGAGCAGTACGTC.

V and J are TRBV11-2 and TRBJ1-1; no reliable D call. Per germline, CDR1 SGHAT and CDR2 FQNNGV. CDR3 length equals 13 residues. V lost 7 bases, J lost 0 bases, and 9 bases lay in between. CDR3 region: CASTPLLNTEAFF. For the CDR3, the DNA is TGTGCCAGCACCCCCCTTTTGAACACTGAAGCTTTCTTT.

The V and J genes are TRBV10-3 and TRBJ1-2; no clear D. The CDR3 has 15 residues. The V gene's germline CDR1 is ENHRY and CDR2 SYGVKD. Trimming cost V 3 bases and J 0 bases, with 11 bases left between them. CDR3 sequence: CAISETAGANYGYTF. CDR3 DNA: TGTGCCATCAGTGAAACTGCCGGGGCTAACTATGGCTACACCTTC.

J is TRBJ1-3 and V is TRBV7-9, with D unclear. This CDR3 is built from 16 residues. V shed 5 bases and J shed 0 bases, with 14 bases lying between them. Germline V gene data show CDR1 as SEHNR and CDR2 as FQNEAQ (reference sequence). CDR3 bases: TGTGCCAGCAGCCTCCAAAGTGGAGGCTCTGGAAACACCATATATTTT. This sequence encodes CASSLQSGGSGNTIYF.

The rearrangement links TRBV7-2 to TRBJ2-1; 8 bases align to TRBD1. Trimming removed 2 bases from V and 9 bases from J; junction bases left unmatched: 9. The CDR3 is 15 residues long. The germline gives CDR1 SGHTA, CDR2 FQGNSA. For the CDR3, the DNA is TGTGCCAGCAGCTTAAGCGGGCAGGGGGCGGGTGAGCAGTTCTTC. This sequence encodes CASSLSGQGAGEQFF.

J is TRBJ2-1 and V is TRBV6-6; tentative D call: TRBD2 (7 bases). Trimming stripped 7 bases from V and 8 bases from J, with 18 bases between. This CDR3 has 14 amino acids. Germline V CDR1 and CDR2: MNHNY, SVGAGI (reference sequence). CDR3 nucleotide sequence: TGTGCCAGCATGGGTCGGGGGGCGGGCGATGAGCAGTTCTTC. It codes for CASMGRGAGDEQFF.

This chain uses TRBV7-2 with TRBJ1-2, with 9 positions matching TRBD1. With 4 bases clipped from V and 4 bases from J, the junction kept 7 bases outside the gene matches. CDR1 and CDR2 (germline): SGHTA, FQGNSA. The CDR3 totals 15 residues. The CDR3 DNA is TGTGCCAGCAGCTCACAGGGGGCGCAGGGCTATGGCTACACCTTC. Translation: CASSSQGAQGYGYTF.

This sequence joins TRBV7-8 and TRBJ2-3; 14 bases are a match to TRBD2. J lost 2 bases, V lost 2 bases, and 6 bases had no gene match. This CDR3 is built from 18 residues. CDR1 and CDR2 (germline): SGHVS, FQNEAQ. This CDR3 reads CASSLRGLAGALTDTQYF. In DNA, the CDR3 is TGTGCCAGCAGCTTAAGGGGACTAGCGGGGGCCCTCACAGATACGCAGTATTTT.

The V call is TRBV15, the J call TRBJ2-3; 8 bases line up with TRBD2. The V and J ends lost 1 base and 0 bases, in that order; junction bases with no gene match: 3. CDR1 LNHNV and CDR2 YYDKDF come from the germline V gene (reference sequence). The CDR3 length is 16 residues. The CDR3 reads CATSRGAGGSTDTQYF. Written as DNA, the CDR3 is TGTGCCACCAGCAGAGGGGCGGGAGGAAGCACAGATACGCAGTATTTT.

The chain carries TRBV6-5 and TRBJ2-2, with D uncertain. V gave up 4 bases and J gave up 5 bases, with 2 bases separating them. The CDR3 has 11 amino acids. From germline, CDR1 is MNHEY and CDR2 SVGAGI. The CDR3: CASSSTGELFF. The CDR3 region has the DNA TGTGCCAGCAGTTCGACCGGGGAGCTGTTTTTT.

The chain couples TRBV27 to TRBJ2-6, with 7 nucleotides matching TRBD1. Germline V gives CDR1 MNHEY, CDR2 SMNVEV (reference sequence). This CDR3 contains 19 residues. Trimming removed 5 bases from V and 1 base from J; junction bases left unmatched: 14. This CDR3 reads CASSLRFTGARSGANVLTF. The DNA of the CDR3 is TGTGCCAGCAGTCTTCGGTTTACAGGGGCGAGATCTGGGGCCAACGTCCTGACTTTC.

The rearrangement joins TRBV5-5 to TRBJ1-2; no firm D call. Looked up from germline, CDR1 is SGHKS and CDR2 is YYEKEE (reference sequence). V lost 4 bases and J 1 base, leaving 5 bases between the germline ends. The CDR3 has 12 amino acids. The CDR3 sequence is CASSPFNYGYTF. CDR3 in DNA: TGTGCCAGCAGCCCTTTTAACTATGGCTACACCTTC.

The genes are TRBV27 and TRBJ1-1; D gene ambiguous. This CDR3 comprises 13 residues. Germline-derived CDR1 and CDR2 are MNHEY and SMNVEV (reference sequence). Trimming took off 8 bases at V and 1 base at J, with 11 bases between the two ends. For the CDR3, the DNA is TGTGCCAGCTTTGAGCGGGAGAACACTGAAGCTTTCTTT. This translates into CASFERENTEAFF.

V and J are TRBV5-1 and TRBJ1-1, with no clear D. The V end lost 1 base, the J end lost 3 bases, and 7 bases lay between the germline ends. CDR1 is SGHRS, CDR2 YFSETQ, per germline. This CDR3 has 13 residues. The CDR3, as DNA: TGCGCCAGCAGCTTGTCTCCGGACACTGAAGCTTTCTTT. It translates to CASSLSPDTEAFF.

V usage is TRBV6-4 and J usage is TRBJ2-3; TRBD2 agrees at 9 bases. CDR1 and CDR2 (germline): MRHNA, SNTAGT. V trimming: 4 bases; J trimming: 0 bases; junction bases outside the gene matches: 5. This CDR3 comprises 16 residues. CDR3 residues: CASSVAGTSSTDTQYF. The CDR3 nucleotides are TGTGCCAGCAGTGTTGCCGGGACTAGCAGCACAGATACGCAGTATTTT.

This clone was counted a single time. The rearrangement links TRBV10-3 to TRBJ1-2, with 7 bases lining up with TRBD1. The CDR3 is 15 residues long. In germline, CDR1 is ENHRY, CDR2 SYGVKD. V was clipped by 4 bases and J by 1 base; unmatched bases: 6. DNA of the CDR3: TGTGCCATCAGTGGGGGACAGTCCTATAACTATGGCTACACCTTC. It is translated as CAISGGQSYNYGYTF.

This clone turned up a few times. The chain employs TRBV15 and TRBJ2-7, with a weak D call TRBD1 (6 bases). The CDR3 covers 13 residues. Germline values: CDR1 LNHNV, CDR2 YYDKDF (reference sequence). Trimming took off 3 bases at V and 4 bases at J, with 10 bases between the two ends. CDR3 protein: CATSRVQGYEQYF. The CDR3 DNA sequence: TGTGCCACCAGCAGGGTCCAGGGGTACGAGCAGTACTTC.

The sample holds a few counts of this clone. V is TRBV21-1 and J is TRBJ2-7; TRBD2, the D gene given by the table, was not confirmed from the DNA. TRBV21-1 is annotated as a pseudogene. This CDR3 is built from 15 residues. The CDR3 sequence is CASSAPPSGTYEQYF. DNA for the CDR3: TGTGCCAGCAGCGCCCCGCCTAGCGGGACCTACGAGCAGTACTTC.

In nucleotides, the CDR3 is TGTGCCAGTAGTATGGGCAGGGGACCTTCCGAGCAGTACTTC. Amino acids: CASSMGRGPSEQYF. The rearrangement joins TRBV19 to TRBJ2-7; tentative D call: TRBD1 (6 bases). V was pared by 3 bases and J by 6 bases, with 15 bases between. Germline CDR1 is LNHDA and CDR2 is SQIVND (reference sequence). The CDR3 covers 14 residues.

This clone was observed a few times. V gene TRBV7-3 combines with J gene TRBJ2-3; 11 bases line up with TRBD2. This CDR3 region has 16 residues. Germline-derived CDR1 and CDR2 are SGHTA and FQGTGA. The J segment lost 4 bases and the V segment lost 3 bases, leaving 6 bases of the junction unmatched. This CDR3 reads CASSLGIAGGPDTQYF. For the CDR3, the DNA is TGTGCCAGCAGCTTGGGAATAGCGGGAGGGCCAGATACGCAGTATTTT.

The chain is built from TRBV5-8 and TRBJ1-5, with TRBD1 matching 7 bases. Trimming removed 4 bases from V and 6 bases from J; junction bases left unmatched: 10. This CDR3 contains 15 residues. Germline V CDR1 and CDR2: SGHTS, YDEGEE. Here the CDR3 reads CASSGGTAAVQPQHF. The CDR3 nucleotides are TGTGCCAGCAGCGGGGGGACAGCAGCGGTTCAGCCCCAGCATTTT.

This clone was found a few times. The chain combines TRBV19 with TRBJ1-2; no clear D gene. The CDR3 contains 13 residues. Germline-derived CDR1 and CDR2 are LNHDA and SQIVND (reference sequence). Trimming cost V 3 bases and J 8 bases, with 13 bases left between them. The CDR3 loop is CASSIEGSGGYTF. The CDR3 DNA reads TGTGCCAGTAGTATCGAAGGGAGTGGAGGCTACACCTTC. Full variable domain (outside the CDR3, taken from reference TRBV19 and TRBJ1-2): DGGITQSPKYLFRKEGQNVTLSCEQNLNHDAMYWYRQDPGQGLRLIYYSQIVNDFQKGDIAEGYSVSREKKESFPLTVTSAQKNPTAFYLCASSIEGSGGYTFGSGTRLTVV.